The rows below give T cell receptor beta chains drawn from one sample of a study of cytomegalovirus exposure and HLA in healthy donors. Sequencing used immunoSEQ multiplex PCR; TCRdb keeps in-frame clones, though not all of them. This table holds 180,000 or so clones, around nine tenths found once. Material: PBMCs. The receptors were sampled from a man between 25 and 39 years old in good health and CMV-seropositive. The CDR3 runs from the conserved cysteine through the conserved F or W. The D gene is left open where the match is weak. Rows give clone size only sometimes, using once, few, many, or a class for an expanded clone.

v_call	d_call	j_call	clone_size	cdr3_length	cdr3_nt	cdr3_aa
TRBV7-6	TRBD2	TRBJ2-1	NA	15	TGTGCCAGCAGCTTACAAACTAGCGGCCTGGGTGAGCAGTTCTTC	CASSLQTSGLGEQFF
TRBV30	NA	TRBJ1-2	NA	14	TGTGCCTGGAGTCCGGGGGGCGAATCGGGTGGCTACACCTTC	CAWSPGGESGGYTF
TRBV4-1	NA	TRBJ2-7	NA	15	TGCGCCAGCAGCCAAGAATCATCCAGATTCTACGAGCAGTACTTC	CASSQESSRFYEQYF
TRBV6-6	NA	TRBJ2-7	NA	12	TGTGCCAGCAGTTACTCGACTTACGAGCAGTACTTC	CASSYSTYEQYF
TRBV4-1	TRBD2	TRBJ2-2	NA	16	TGCGCCAGCAGCCAAAGACGGGAGGGCGGCACCGGGGAGCTGTTTTTT	CASSQRREGGTGELFF
TRBV5-1	NA	TRBJ2-7	NA	12	TGCGCCAGCAGCCATAGCTCCTACGAGCAGTACTTC	CASSHSSYEQYF
TRBV6-1	TRBD1	TRBJ2-7	NA	15	TGTGCCAGCAGAGCTGGACAGGGTCCCTACTACGAGCAGTACTTC	CASRAGQGPYYEQYF
TRBV11-1	NA	TRBJ2-5	NA	16	TGTGCCAGCAGCTTAGGGTCCGTTCAAGCTAAAGAGACCCAGTACTTC	CASSLGSVQAKETQYF
TRBV6-5	TRBD1	TRBJ1-5	NA	14	TGTGCCAGCAGCTCCGGGACAGTCAATCAGCCCCAGCATTTT	CASSSGTVNQPQHF
TRBV9	TRBD1	TRBJ2-3	NA	14	TGTGCCAGCAGCGCCACAGGGGGAAGAGATACGCAGTATTTT	CASSATGGRDTQYF
TRBV10-3	TRBD2	TRBJ2-1	NA	17	TGTGCCATCAGTGAGGACTCGACTAGCGGGCTATACAATGAGCAGTTCTTC	CAISEDSTSGLYNEQFF
TRBV5-1	NA	TRBJ2-7	few	15	TGCGCCAGCAGCTTCGGGTCCCCCGCAACCTACGAGCAGTACTTC	CASSFGSPATYEQYF
TRBV30	TRBD1	TRBJ1-2	NA	13	TGTGCCTGGAGCTCCGACAGGGGACGTGGCTACACCTTC	CAWSSDRGRGYTF
TRBV6-5	TRBD2	TRBJ2-1	NA	13	TGTGCCAGCACCCCGTCGGGACTAGTTAGGGAGTTCTTC	CASTPSGLVREFF
TRBV6-6	TRBD2	TRBJ2-1	NA	16	TGTGCCAGCAGCCCCGCCGCTAGCGGGGGCGGGAATGAGCAGTTCTTC	CASSPAASGGGNEQFF
TRBV5-1	NA	TRBJ1-4	NA	13	TGCGCCAGCAGCTTGGGTGACGGGGTAACGCTGTTTTTT	CASSLGDGVTLFF
TRBV25-1	NA	TRBJ1-1	once	14	TGTGCCAGCAGTGAATATATGGCGCAGACTGAAGCTTTCTTT	CASSEYMAQTEAFF
TRBV5-6	NA	TRBJ1-5	few	15	TGTGCCAGCAGCTTGTGGGGTTTGGGCAATCAGCCCCAGCATTTT	CASSLWGLGNQPQHF
TRBV5-4	NA	TRBJ2-3	NA	14	TGTGCCAGCAGCACTGGGGGGCTTGCAGATACGCAGTATTTT	CASSTGGLADTQYF
TRBV19	TRBD2	TRBJ2-1	NA	15	TGTGCCAGTAGTATGAGCGGGAGGTCCTACAATGAGCAGTTCTTC	CASSMSGRSYNEQFF
TRBV5-6	TRBD2	TRBJ2-7	NA	15	TGTGCCAGCAGCTTGGGAGTAGCGGGGTTCGAAGAGCAGTACTTC	CASSLGVAGFEEQYF
TRBV10-3	TRBD2	TRBJ2-4	NA	14	TGTGCCATCAGTGACCCGACAGCGGGGCACATTCAGTACTTC	CAISDPTAGHIQYF
TRBV2	NA	TRBJ1-4	NA	14	TGTGCCAGCAGTGACAGGGCAGGGGACGAAAAACTGTTTTTT	CASSDRAGDEKLFF
TRBV5-4	NA	TRBJ2-7	NA	13	TGTGCCAGCAGCCCAGAAGTCGGCCAGGGGCAGTACTTC	CASSPEVGQGQYF
TRBV7-2	NA	TRBJ1-2	NA	13	TGTGCCACGGGAGGACAGTCAGTGCATGGCTACACCTTC	CATGGQSVHGYTF
TRBV5-1	NA	TRBJ2-2	NA	15	TGCGCCAGCCGGACCCAGGGGCCTCAGATCGGGGAGCTGTTTTTT	CASRTQGPQIGELFF
TRBV5-6	NA	TRBJ2-1	NA	14	TGTGCCAGCAGCTTTCAGGGTCCCTACAATGAGCAGTTCTTC	CASSFQGPYNEQFF
TRBV6-1	NA	TRBJ1-1	NA	11	TGTGCCAGCAGTGAAAGGGGTGCCGGCATCTTT	CASSERGAGIF